One sample yielded the 11 T cell receptor beta chains listed below, sequenced in a study of shared clonotypes between healthy human individuals. Data came from immunoSEQ multiplex PCR; TCRdb stores just in-frame clones and leaves some out. The sample yields some 530,000 clones, 81% seen once. Sequenced material: PBMCs. The receptors were sampled from a woman between 40 and 55 years old in good health. Some clones in this sample may be carry-over from other donors' samples.

This chain uses TRBV6-1 with TRBJ2-3; D is uncertain. Looked up from germline, CDR1 is MNHNS and CDR2 is SASEGT. This CDR3 spans 14 amino acids. V lost 2 bases and J 1 base, leaving 7 bases between the germline ends. CDR3 sequence: CASSEYLGTDTQYF. The CDR3 coding sequence is TGTGCCAGCAGTGAATATCTTGGCACAGATACGCAGTATTTT.

This clone showed up just a few times. The chain couples TRBV7-2 to TRBJ2-7; 10 bases fit TRBD1. Germline trimming cut 0 bases from V and 7 bases from J; bases unmatched to any gene: 9. The CDR3 runs to 16 residues. CDR1 and CDR2 from the germline V gene are SGHTA and FQGNSA. The CDR3 spells CASSLAPGQGTGEQYF. In DNA, the CDR3 is TGTGCCAGCAGCTTAGCGCCGGGACAGGGGACAGGGGAGCAGTACTTC.

V and J are TRBV28 and TRBJ1-5, with D unclear. Germline V gives CDR1 MDHEN, CDR2 SYDVKM. The CDR3 covers 14 residues. V shed 7 bases and J shed 2 bases, with 12 bases lying between them. CDR3 sequence (DNA): TGTGCCAGCAAGCGGCCAAATGGCAATCAGCCCCAGCATTTT. Amino acids: CASKRPNGNQPQHF.

The chain is built from TRBV5-6 and TRBJ2-2; D is unresolved. This CDR3 has 14 residues. Trimming removed 1 base at V and 8 bases at J, with 12 bases between. CDR1 is SGHDT and CDR2 is YYEEEE in the germline V gene. The CDR3 bases are TGTGCCAGCAGCTTGAACTTCCTCGGAGGGGAGCTGTTTTTT. Protein product: CASSLNFLGGELFF.

The V and J genes are TRBV29-1 and TRBJ2-1, with 9 nucleotides matching TRBD2. CDR1 is SQVTM, CDR2 ANQGSEA, per germline. The CDR3 is 14 residues long. V trimming: 5 bases; J trimming: 4 bases; junction bases outside the gene matches: 6. CDR3 sequence reads: CSVPGLARYNEQFF. CDR3 DNA sequence: TGCAGCGTTCCGGGACTAGCCCGATACAATGAGCAGTTCTTC.

The chain is built from TRBV4-1 and TRBJ1-2; D unresolved. Germline V CDR1 and CDR2: MGHRA, YSYEKL. This CDR3 comprises 13 residues. The V and J ends lost 0 bases and 4 bases respectively, with 6 bases between them. CDR3 bases: TGCGCCAGCAGCCAAGATGCTTCCTATGGCTACACCTTC. Translation gives CASSQDASYGYTF.

The chain employs TRBV28 and TRBJ2-7, with D perhaps TRBD1 (6 bases). CDR1 is MDHEN and CDR2 is SYDVKM in the germline V gene. This CDR3 is built from 13 residues. Trimming removed 7 bases from V and 0 bases from J, with 10 bases in between. The CDR3 DNA is TGTGCCAGCATTGCGGACAGCTCCTACGAGCAGTACTTC. Encoded protein: CASIADSSYEQYF.

This rearrangement joins TRBV7-2 to TRBJ2-7; D is perhaps TRBD2 (5 bases). V was cut by 5 bases and J by 1 base, with 12 bases left in between. The CDR3 is 14 residues long. Germline V gene data show CDR1 as SGHTA and CDR2 as FQGNSA. The CDR3 DNA sequence: TGTGCCAGCAGCCCAAACCGGGAATCCTACGAGCAGTACTTC. Amino acid sequence: CASSPNRESYEQYF.

This clone was seen ten or more times. Sequence at one end of the junction differs from germline and may be a read error. The V and J genes are TRBV11-2 and TRBJ2-7; perhaps TRBD1 as D (5 bases). Per the germline V gene, CDR1 is SGHAT and CDR2 is FQNNGV. The CDR3 loop spans 12 amino acids. The DNA for the CDR3 is TGTGCCAGCAGCGTAGACAGAGACGAGCAGTACTTC. Its protein is CASSVDRDEQYF.

In DNA form, the CDR3 reads TGTGCCAGCAGCTTTTCCCTGGGATTGGGACAGAGAGCCTACGAGCAGTACTTC. Its protein is CASSFSLGLGQRAYEQYF. The chain combines TRBV11-2 with TRBJ2-7, with 7 bases matching TRBD1. The CDR3 is 18 residues long. With V trimmed by 3 bases and J by 2 bases, 16 bases remained unmatched. Germline V gene sequence: CDR1 SGHAT, CDR2 FQNNGV.

This clone was seen a few times. Possible read error: a much larger clone is one base away. This chain links TRBV4-3 with TRBJ2-7; 7 positions agree with TRBD1. Germline CDR1 LGHNA, CDR2 YSLEER. V was clipped by 4 bases and J by 3 bases; unmatched bases: 9. The CDR3 loop spans 15 amino acids. The CDR3 DNA sequence: TGCGCCAGCAGCCCCCTGACAGGGCCTCGCTACGAGCAGTACTTC. This encodes CASSPLTGPRYEQYF.